This T cell receptor beta chain emerged from a study of T cell changes during pregnancy in multiple sclerosis (dated by TCRdb to the late 2010s). Background on the whole study: The study looked at changes in the T cell repertoire across pregnancy in women with multiple sclerosis.

The germline V gene (reference sequence) sets CDR1 to SSHAT and CDR2 to FNYEAQ. The CDR3 spans 15 residues, from the cysteine through the phenylalanine. Only CDR3 DNA remains: 45 bases, in frame from the first base. Comments on this clone: Its antigen is not yet known. The junction shows a germline mismatch at one end, possibly a read error.

The library was made by the immunoSEQ multiplex PCR assay. In TCRdb, the immuneACCESS table is reduced to in-frame sequences with V and J assigned. These tables do not hold every clone; where another copy was compared, an unresolved V gene accounts for under half, and the others remain unexplained. The sample contains tens of thousands of clones, 65% to 90% of them found a single time. The ten largest clonotypes hold approximately 1.1% of the sample. This clonotype was sampled from a female donor in good health, enrolled as a control in a pregnancy study. The sample here was CD4+ T cells from peripheral blood mononuclear cells, taken in the first trimester of pregnancy. The chain uses TRBV7-7 and TRBJ2-7; a tentative D match to TRBD2 spans 6 bases. Here is the DNA: TGTGCTAGCAGCTTAGCGGTAGGGGCTAGCTACGAGCAGTACTTC. It translates as CASSLAVGASYEQYF.